A selection of T cell receptor beta chains follows, all from one sample in a study of blood T cells in healthy people across ages. TCRdb analysed the 5' RACE reads with MiXCR anew, one entry per CDR3 protein. Of about 1.4 million distinct CDR3 sequences listed, approximately 59% are singletons. Material for sequencing was blood. The receptors here all came from a man younger than 35 in good health. The CDR3 runs from the conserved cysteine through the conserved F or W. A D gene is named only where the DNA matches it firmly. Some rows have no size entry. The others give once, few or many, or a class for an expanded clone.

v_call,clone_size,d_call,cdr3_length,j_call,cdr3_nt,cdr3_aa
TRBV4-2,NA,NA,14,TRBJ2-3,TGTGCCAGCAGCCAAGGCGTCGGGCGCGATACGCAGTATTTT,CASSQGVGRDTQYF
TRBV20-1,NA,NA,13,TRBJ2-3,TGCAGTGCGCGCGGCCCCCGCACAGATACGCAGTATTTT,CSARGPRTDTQYF
TRBV4-1,NA,TRBD1,14,TRBJ2-7,TGCGCCAGCAGCATAAGGACAGGGGACTACGAGCAGTACTTC,CASSIRTGDYEQYF
TRBV7-2,few,NA,13,TRBJ1-2,TGTGCCAGCAGCTTAGTCGGGGGCTATGGCTACACCTTC,CASSLVGGYGYTF
TRBV27,few,NA,13,TRBJ2-5,TGTGCCAGCAGTTTATCACGGTTGGAGACCCAGTACTTC,CASSLSRLETQYF
TRBV7-9,NA,TRBD1,14,TRBJ1-1,TGTGCCAGCAGCTTCCTTGAGGGGGCGAGTGAAGCTTTCTTT,CASSFLEGASEAFF
TRBV20-1,few,NA,13,TRBJ1-1,TGCAGTGCTAGGGGGGTAGCAAACACTGAAGCTTTCTTT,CSARGVANTEAFF
TRBV4-1,NA,NA,16,TRBJ2-1,TGCGCCAGCAGCCACGGCTCGGGACCCCGATACAATGAGCAGTTCTTC,CASSHGSGPRYNEQFF
TRBV5-5,NA,NA,16,TRBJ2-3,TGTGCCAGCAGCTTGGATTGGGGGCCCCACACAGATACGCAGTATTTT,CASSLDWGPHTDTQYF
TRBV15,NA,NA,13,TRBJ1-5,TGTGCCACCAGCAAGGGCAGCAATCAGCCCCAGCATTTT,CATSKGSNQPQHF
TRBV20-1,once,TRBD1,16,TRBJ2-2,TGCAGTGCTAGAGATGGGGACAGGACGAACACCGGGGAGCTGTTTTTT,CSARDGDRTNTGELFF
TRBV29-1,few,TRBD2,15,TRBJ2-5,TGCAGCGTTGTTTCTAGCGGGGAGATCCAAGAGACCCAGTACTTC,CSVVSSGEIQETQYF
TRBV3-1,once,NA,13,TRBJ2-1,TGTGCCAGCAGCCCAAGACGCTACAATGAGCAGTTCTTC,CASSPRRYNEQFF
TRBV7-8,NA,TRBD2,16,TRBJ2-1,TGTGCCAGCAGCCCCCCCACTAGCGGGACCAACAATGAGCAGTTCTTC,CASSPPTSGTNNEQFF
TRBV5-1,NA,NA,15,TRBJ2-1,TGCGCCAGCAGCTTGGTCGGGACTCAGTACAATGAGCAGTTCTTC,CASSLVGTQYNEQFF
TRBV7-2,NA,NA,17,TRBJ2-6,TGTGCCAGCAGCTTAGTGCCGTGGGGGTCCGGGGCCAACGTCCTGACTTTC,CASSLVPWGSGANVLTF
TRBV2,NA,NA,16,TRBJ2-7,TGTGCCAGCAGTGAGGGAGGGACAGCCGCGATTTACGAGCAGTACTTC,CASSEGGTAAIYEQYF
TRBV7-8,few,TRBD1,15,TRBJ1-4,TGTGCCAGCAGCCCCAGGACAGGGTTAGAAGAAAAACTGTTTTTT,CASSPRTGLEEKLFF